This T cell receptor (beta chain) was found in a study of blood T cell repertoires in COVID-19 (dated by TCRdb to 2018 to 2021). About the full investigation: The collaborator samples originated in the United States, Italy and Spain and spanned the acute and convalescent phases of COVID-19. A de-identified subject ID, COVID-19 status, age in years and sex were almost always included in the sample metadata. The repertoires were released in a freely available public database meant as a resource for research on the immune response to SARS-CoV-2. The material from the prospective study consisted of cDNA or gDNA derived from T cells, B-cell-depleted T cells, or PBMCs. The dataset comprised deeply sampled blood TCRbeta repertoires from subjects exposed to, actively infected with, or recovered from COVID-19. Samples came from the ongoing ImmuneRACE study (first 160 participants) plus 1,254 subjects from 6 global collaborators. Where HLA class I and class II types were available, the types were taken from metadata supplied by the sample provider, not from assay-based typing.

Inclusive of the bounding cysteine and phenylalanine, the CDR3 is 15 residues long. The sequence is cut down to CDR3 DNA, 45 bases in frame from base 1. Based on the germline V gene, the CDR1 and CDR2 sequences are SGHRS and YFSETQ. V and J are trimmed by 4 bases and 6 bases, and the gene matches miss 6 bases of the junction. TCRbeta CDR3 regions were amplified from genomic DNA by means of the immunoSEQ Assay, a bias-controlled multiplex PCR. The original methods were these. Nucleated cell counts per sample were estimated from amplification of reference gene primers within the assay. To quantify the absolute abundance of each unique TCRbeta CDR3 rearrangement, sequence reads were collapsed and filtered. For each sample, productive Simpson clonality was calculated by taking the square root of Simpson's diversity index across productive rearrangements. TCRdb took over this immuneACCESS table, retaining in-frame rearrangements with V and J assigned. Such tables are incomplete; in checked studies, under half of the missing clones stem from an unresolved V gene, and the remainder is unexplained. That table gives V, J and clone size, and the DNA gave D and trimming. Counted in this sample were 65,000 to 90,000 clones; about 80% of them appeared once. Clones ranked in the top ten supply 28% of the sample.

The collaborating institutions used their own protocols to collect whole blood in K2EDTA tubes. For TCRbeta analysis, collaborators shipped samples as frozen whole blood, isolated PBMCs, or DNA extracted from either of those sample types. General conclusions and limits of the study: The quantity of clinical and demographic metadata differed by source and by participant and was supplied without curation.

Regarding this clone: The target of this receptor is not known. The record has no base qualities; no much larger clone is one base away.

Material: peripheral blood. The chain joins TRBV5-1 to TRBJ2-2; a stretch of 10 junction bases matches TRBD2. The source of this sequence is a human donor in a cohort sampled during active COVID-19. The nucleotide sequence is TGCGCCAGCAGCACTCTACTAGCGGGGTCCGGGGAGCTGTTTTTT. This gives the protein CASSTLLAGSGELFF.